This T cell receptor beta chain derives from a study of T-cell reconstitution after alpha-beta-depleted transplantation in children (TCRdb year 2016). Regarding the complete study: T-cell immune reconstitution after TCRalphabeta/CD19-depleted allogeneic hematopoietic cell transplantation in children was quantitatively tracked in the study by means of TCR repertoire profiling. Study-level results and caveats: The frequencies of hyperexpanded clones fell over the following months, and after one year, T-cell counts and TCRbeta diversity were mostly attributed to newly produced T cells. In some patients, the high TCRbeta diversity seen at day 60 was put down to recipient T cells and intrathymic progenitors that had survived conditioning. About two months after transplant, the apparently early recovery of alphabetaT-cell counts reportedly depended on just several hundred clones that had expanded rapidly and came from non-depleted graft cells.

Via the germline V gene (reference sequence), CDR1 is SSHAT and CDR2 FNYEAQ. Trimming accounts for 0 bases at V and 6 bases at J, while the number of junction bases matched to no gene is 13. Inclusive of the bounding cysteine and phenylalanine, the CDR3 is 19 residues long. Just the 57-base CDR3 DNA is kept, in frame starting at base 1. This clonotype was counted many times. Its antigen is currently not known. The input lacks base qualities; no much larger clone sits a single base away. Libraries were prepared through PCR. The instrument was an Illumina HiSeq 2500. Molecular barcoding was employed in the preparation of TCR libraries, with unique molecular identifiers being used to normalize TCRbeta repertoire quantification. The public reads were quality trimmed at Q25 with fastp and then assembled into clones with MiXCR by TCRdb, keeping productive beta chains. Merged by CDR3 protein, the rows form single entries marked with the most common genes and DNA. Across this sample there are around 250,000 distinct CDR3 sequences, with around 7.5% seen only once. Of the sample, 6.3% falls within the top ten clones.

Taken with the paper, the label for treatment or condition translates to: allogeneic hematopoietic cell transplantation with graft depleted of TCRalphabeta T cells and CD19 B cells. Transplant recipients were children who received TCRalphabeta/CD19-depleted allogeneic hematopoietic cell grafts. This sequence originates from a male patient between 5 and 17 years old who had a stem cell transplant for acute lymphoblastic leukemia, so the T cells may come from the graft donor. Sequences were derived from PBMCs, mostly from graft donor cells, sampled 180 days after TCRalphabeta/CD19-depleted stem cell transplant. The chain is assembled from TRBV7-7 and TRBJ1-4; 10 central bases correspond to TRBD1. The nucleotide sequence is TGTGCCAGCAGCTTAGCCTTTCCGGGACAGGGGCCTTCGGATGAAAAACTGTTTTTT. It codes for CASSLAFPGQGPSDEKLFF.